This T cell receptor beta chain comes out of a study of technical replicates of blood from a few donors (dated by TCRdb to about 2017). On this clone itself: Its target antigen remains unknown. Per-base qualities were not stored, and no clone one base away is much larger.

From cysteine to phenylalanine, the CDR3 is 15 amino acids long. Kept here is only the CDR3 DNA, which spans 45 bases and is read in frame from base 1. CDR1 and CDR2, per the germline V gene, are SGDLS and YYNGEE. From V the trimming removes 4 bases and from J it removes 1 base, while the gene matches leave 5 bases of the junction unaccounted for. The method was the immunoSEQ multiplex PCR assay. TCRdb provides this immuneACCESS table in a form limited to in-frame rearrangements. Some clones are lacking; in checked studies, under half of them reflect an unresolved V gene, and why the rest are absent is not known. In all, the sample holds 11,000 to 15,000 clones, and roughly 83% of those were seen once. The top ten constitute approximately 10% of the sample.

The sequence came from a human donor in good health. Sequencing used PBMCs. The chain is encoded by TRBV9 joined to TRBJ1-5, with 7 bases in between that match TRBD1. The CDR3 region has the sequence CASSSTGNSNQPQHF. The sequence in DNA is TGTGCCAGCAGCTCGACAGGGAACAGCAATCAGCCCCAGCATTTT.